Listed below are T cell receptor beta chains from one sample, sequenced in a study of blood T cell repertoires in COVID-19. TCRdb keeps only in-frame clones here, not all; method: immunoSEQ multiplex PCR. Here the sample spans over 45,000 clones, around 80% being singletons. Material for sequencing was peripheral blood. These receptors were taken from a woman aged 80 or over with acute or convalescent COVID-19. CDR3s include the opening cysteine and the closing phenylalanine or tryptophan. The D gene is left open where the match is weak. Expanded clones get a size class; other rows say once, few or many, or leave the size out.

D gene,V gene,clone size,J gene,CDR3 DNA,CDR3 protein
-,TRBV27,few,TRBJ2-4,TGTGCCAGCAGTTCACTAGCTACCAAAAACATTCAGTACTTC,CASSSLATKNIQYF
TRBD1,TRBV9,-,TRBJ2-2,TGTGCCAGCAGCGCCCAGGGGGACACCGGGGAGCTGTTTTTT,CASSAQGDTGELFF
-,TRBV2,-,TRBJ2-4,TGTGCCAGCGCCCCGAGGGAAAGACTAGCCAAAAACATTCAGTACTTC,CASAPRERLAKNIQYF
-,TRBV6-6,few,TRBJ1-5,TGTGCCAGCAGTTACCGGGAAAATCAGCCCCAGCATTTT,CASSYRENQPQHF
-,TRBV28,-,TRBJ1-1,TGTGCCAGCATCGGAGGGGTTTACACTGAAGCTTTCTTT,CASIGGVYTEAFF
TRBD1,TRBV2,-,TRBJ1-2,TGTGCCAACCGACAGGGGTTTAACTATGGCTACACCTTC,CANRQGFNYGYTF
TRBD1,TRBV29-1,-,TRBJ2-7,TGCAGCGTTGTATTCAGGGGGCTACTCCTCTACGAGCAGTACTTC,CSVVFRGLLLYEQYF
-,TRBV3-1/TRBV3-2,-,TRBJ1-2,TGTGCCAGCAGCCGATTACAGGGAGTATTGGACTATGGCTACACCTTC,CASSRLQGVLDYGYTF
-,TRBV5-1,-,TRBJ2-2,TGCGCCAGCAGCTTGTATGCGGGATCCACCGGGGAGCTGTTTTTT,CASSLYAGSTGELFF
TRBD2,TRBV19,once,TRBJ2-7,TGTGCCAGTAGTACAACTAGCGGGGGCTACGAGCAGTACTTC,CASSTTSGGYEQYF
-,TRBV2,-,TRBJ1-2,TGTGCCAGCAGTGAACTGGGTGGGCAGGTCGTCTGGTATGGCTACACCTTC,CASSELGGQVVWYGYTF
TRBD1,TRBV19,-,TRBJ1-2,TGTGCCAGTAGTATCCGGGGCAGGGGGTCTGGCTACACCTTC,CASSIRGRGSGYTF
TRBD1,TRBV5-1,few,TRBJ2-7,TGCGCCAGCAGCGGGGACAGGGATGGCTACGAGCAGTACTTC,CASSGDRDGYEQYF
TRBD1,TRBV5-1,-,TRBJ2-3,TGCGCCAGCAGCGCGGGACAGGCCACAGATACGCAGTATTTT,CASSAGQATDTQYF
-,TRBV11-1,once,TRBJ1-3,TGTGCCAGCAGCCGTTCGGTAGGAGCAGGAAACACCATATATTTT,CASSRSVGAGNTIYF
TRBD1,TRBV5-1,-,TRBJ1-2,TGCGCCAGCAGCCCCCCGGGACAGGGGGAGATGAAGGGCTACACCTTC,CASSPPGQGEMKGYTF
-,TRBV7-6,-,TRBJ2-5,TGTGCCAGCAGCTTAGCGAGGGAGACCCAGTACTTC,CASSLARETQYF
TRBD1,TRBV5-8,-,TRBJ1-1,TGTGCCAGCAGCCAAGTGACAGGGGTTACTGAAGCTTTCTTT,CASSQVTGVTEAFF
-,TRBV7-9,-,TRBJ2-3,TGTGCCAGCAGCGTAAAGGGAGGTACGCAGTATTTT,CASSVKGGTQYF
-,TRBV2,-,TRBJ1-4,TGTGCCAGCAGGAGGACAGTTGAAAAACTGTTTTTT,CASRRTVEKLFF
TRBD2,TRBV27,-,TRBJ2-3,TGTGCCAGCAGTTTCTCGGGACTAGCGGGGGTAGATACGCAGTATTTT,CASSFSGLAGVDTQYF
TRBD1,TRBV19,-,TRBJ2-7,TGTGCCAGTAGGCCTGGGCGACAGGGGGCCTACGAGCAGTACTTC,CASRPGRQGAYEQYF
TRBD2,TRBV13,few,TRBJ2-1,TGTGCCAGCAGCCTCATAGCGGGGGCCAAGGATAATGAGCAGTTCTTC,CASSLIAGAKDNEQFF
-,TRBV6-2/TRBV6-3,once,TRBJ2-7,TGTGCCAGCAGTTCCTGGCCGAACTCCTACGAGCAGTACTTC,CASSSWPNSYEQYF
TRBD1,TRBV27,-,TRBJ1-1,TGTGCCAGCAGTTCTTACCCCGGGACAGTGAACACTGAAGCTTTCTTT,CASSSYPGTVNTEAFF
-,TRBV11-2,few,TRBJ1-1,TGTGCCAGCAGCCCGCCTCGCCGGATGGTGGGGAGAAACACTGAAGCTTTCTTT,CASSPPRRMVGRNTEAFF
-,TRBV12-3/TRBV12-4,-,TRBJ2-1,TGTGCCAGCAGTTCCCCCCACGGGAGCCCCCTCTTC,CASSSPHGSPLF
TRBD1,TRBV5-8,-,TRBJ2-2,TGTGCCAGCACTGAGGGACAGGGGATCTTAGCCGGGGAGCTGTTTTTT,CASTEGQGILAGELFF
-,TRBV11-2,few,TRBJ1-1,TGTGCCAGCAGCCCGAGCATCCCTGAAGCTTTCTTT,CASSPSIPEAFF
-,TRBV27,-,TRBJ1-1,TGTGCCAGCAGTGAAGTGAACAGGGACAAAGCTTTCTTT,CASSEVNRDKAFF
TRBD2,TRBV5-1,-,TRBJ2-3,TGCGCCAGCAGCCCGATAGGACTAGCGGGTCGTGCAGATACGCAGTATTTT,CASSPIGLAGRADTQYF
TRBD1,TRBV23-1,few,TRBJ1-2,TGCGCCAGCAGGACACAGGGGGCCTATGGCTACACCTTC,CASRTQGAYGYTF
TRBD1,TRBV2,-,TRBJ1-1,TGTGCCAGCAGTGAGGTGGACAGGGGGAGGAATGAAGCTTTCTTT,CASSEVDRGRNEAFF
TRBD2,TRBV5-1,-,TRBJ2-3,TGCGCCAGCAGTGAAGCGGGGGGTCTAGATACGCAGTATTTT,CASSEAGGLDTQYF
TRBD2,TRBV2,-,TRBJ2-2,TGTGCCAGCAGCGTACTAGCGGGCGACACCGGGGAGCTGTTTTTT,CASSVLAGDTGELFF
-,TRBV19,-,TRBJ2-5,TGTGCCACCCGTCGCGGGGATAAGTCAGAGACCCAGTACTTC,CATRRGDKSETQYF
TRBD1,TRBV28,-,TRBJ1-5,TGTGCCAGCAGATTACAGGGGTATAGCAATCAGCCCCAGCATTTT,CASRLQGYSNQPQHF
-,TRBV7-3,few,TRBJ2-5,TGTGCCAGCAGCCCCCATGATGGGCCACAAGAGACCCAGTACTTC,CASSPHDGPQETQYF
-,TRBV19,once,TRBJ1-5,TGTGCCACCTCAGGGGCGAGCAATCAGCCCCAGCATTTT,CATSGASNQPQHF
-,TRBV7-7,-,TRBJ2-3,TGTGCTAGCAGCGTCGATTTAGGCACAGATACGCAGTATTTT,CASSVDLGTDTQYF
TRBD2,TRBV6-5,-,TRBJ2-3,TGTGCCAGCAGTCGTATAGCGGGGGCCGACTATACGCAGTATTTT,CASSRIAGADYTQYF
TRBD1,TRBV25-1,-,TRBJ1-5,TGTGCCAGTAGTTCGGACAGGAAGAATCAGCCCCAGCATTTT,CASSSDRKNQPQHF
-,TRBV4-2,-,TRBJ1-6,TGTGCCAGCAGCCTTATACAGGGTCACCTCCACTTT,CASSLIQGHLHF
TRBD1,TRBV6-1,-,TRBJ2-1,TGTGCCAGCAGTGAAGGGCAGGGGGTCTACAATGAGCAGTTCTTC,CASSEGQGVYNEQFF
-,TRBV6-6,-,TRBJ1-4,TGTGCCAGCAGCTCCACTTTCACTAGATGGCTGCCCGAAAGTGAAAAACTGTTTTTT,CASSSTFTRWLPESEKLFF
-,TRBV3-1/TRBV3-2,-,TRBJ2-7,TGTGCCAGCCAGCGGAACTACGAGCAGTACTTC,CASQRNYEQYF
-,TRBV6-5,-,TRBJ1-1,TGTGCCAGCAGCGACAGAATGAAGGGAACTGAAGCTTTCTTT,CASSDRMKGTEAFF
TRBD1,TRBV29-1,-,TRBJ1-1,TGCAGCGGAGGACAGGGGGCCACTGAAGCTTTCTTT,CSGGQGATEAFF
-,TRBV3-1/TRBV3-2,-,TRBJ1-6,TGTGCCAGCAGCCAAGGGCAATTGAATTCACCCCTCCACTTT,CASSQGQLNSPLHF
-,TRBV3-1/TRBV3-2,-,TRBJ2-2,TGTGCCAGCAGCCGAACAGGTGGGGCCACCGGGGAGCTGTTTTTT,CASSRTGGATGELFF
TRBD1,TRBV19,-,TRBJ2-1,TGTGCCAGTAAGGACAGGGCCAGGTACAATGAGCAGTTCTTC,CASKDRARYNEQFF
TRBD2,TRBV3-1/TRBV3-2,-,TRBJ2-3,TGTGCCAGCAGCCAAGATATTGTAGCGGGGAGCACAGATACGCAGTATTTT,CASSQDIVAGSTDTQYF
-,TRBV7-9,-,TRBJ2-6,TGTGCCAGCAGCTTAGAAGGAGGGAGAGGGGCCAACGTCCTGACTTTC,CASSLEGGRGANVLTF
-,TRBV9,-,TRBJ1-1,TGTGCCAGCAGCGTAGGGACAACTGAAGCTTTCTTT,CASSVGTTEAFF